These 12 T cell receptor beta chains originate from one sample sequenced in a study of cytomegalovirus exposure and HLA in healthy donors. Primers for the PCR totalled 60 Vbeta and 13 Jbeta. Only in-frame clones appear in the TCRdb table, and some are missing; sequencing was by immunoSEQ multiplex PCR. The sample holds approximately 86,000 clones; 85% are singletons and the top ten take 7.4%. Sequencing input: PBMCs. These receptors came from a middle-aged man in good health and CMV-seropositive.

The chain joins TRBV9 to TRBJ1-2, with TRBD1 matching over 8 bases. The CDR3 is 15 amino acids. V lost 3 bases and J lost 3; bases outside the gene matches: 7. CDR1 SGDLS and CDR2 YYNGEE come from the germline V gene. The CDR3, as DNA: TGTGCCAGCAGCGATGGACAGGGAAATGACTATGGCTACACCTTC. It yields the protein CASSDGQGNDYGYTF.

The CDR3 loop reads CAWGHPGNEKLFF. CDR3 DNA sequence: TGTGCCTGGGGTCACCCGGGAAACGAAAAACTGTTTTTT. The J gene is TRBJ1-4, the V gene TRBV30; D uncertain. Looked up from germline, CDR1 is GTSNPN and CDR2 is SVGIG (reference sequence). The CDR3 consists of 13 residues. Trimming removed 5 bases at V and 8 bases at J, with 15 bases between.

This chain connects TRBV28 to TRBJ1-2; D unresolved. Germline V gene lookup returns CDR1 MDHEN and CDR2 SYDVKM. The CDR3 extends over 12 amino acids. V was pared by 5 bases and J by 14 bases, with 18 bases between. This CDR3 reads CASSLTLLGWTF. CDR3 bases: TGTGCCAGCAGTCTCACCCTTCTCGGTTGGACCTTC.

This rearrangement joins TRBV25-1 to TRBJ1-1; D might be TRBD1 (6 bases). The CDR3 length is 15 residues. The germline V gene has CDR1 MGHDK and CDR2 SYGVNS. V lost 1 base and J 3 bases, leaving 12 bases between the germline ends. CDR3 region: CASSESDRTYTEAFF. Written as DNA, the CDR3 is TGTGCCAGCAGTGAATCTGACAGGACGTACACTGAAGCTTTCTTT.

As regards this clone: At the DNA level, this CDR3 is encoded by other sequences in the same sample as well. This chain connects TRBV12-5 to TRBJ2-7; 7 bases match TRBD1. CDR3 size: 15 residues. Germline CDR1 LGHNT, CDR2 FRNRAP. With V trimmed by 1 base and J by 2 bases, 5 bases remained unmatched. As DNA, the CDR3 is TGTGCTAGTGGTTTGGGGACAGACAGGGCCTACGAGCAGTACTTC. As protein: CASGLGTDRAYEQYF.

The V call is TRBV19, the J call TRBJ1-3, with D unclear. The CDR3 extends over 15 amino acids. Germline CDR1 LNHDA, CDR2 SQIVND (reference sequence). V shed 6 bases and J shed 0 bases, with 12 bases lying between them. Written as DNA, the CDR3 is TGTGCCAGTAGGCACAACATGATCTCTGGAAACACCATATATTTT. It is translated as CASRHNMISGNTIYF.

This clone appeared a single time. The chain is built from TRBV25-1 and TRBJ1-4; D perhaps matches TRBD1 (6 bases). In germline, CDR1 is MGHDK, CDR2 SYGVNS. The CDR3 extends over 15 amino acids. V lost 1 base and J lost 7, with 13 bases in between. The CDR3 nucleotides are TGTGCCAGCAGTGAATTCCAGGGGATCGGTGAAAAACTGTTTTTT. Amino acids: CASSEFQGIGEKLFF.

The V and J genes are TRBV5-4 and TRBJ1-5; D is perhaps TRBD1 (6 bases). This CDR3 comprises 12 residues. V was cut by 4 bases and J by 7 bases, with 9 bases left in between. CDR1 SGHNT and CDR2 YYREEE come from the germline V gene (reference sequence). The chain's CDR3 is CASSMDSQPQHF. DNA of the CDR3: TGTGCCAGCAGCATGGACAGCCAGCCCCAGCATTTT.

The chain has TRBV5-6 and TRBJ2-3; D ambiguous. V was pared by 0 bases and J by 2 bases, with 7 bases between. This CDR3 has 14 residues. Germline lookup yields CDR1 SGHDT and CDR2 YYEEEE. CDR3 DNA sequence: TGTGCCAGCAGCTTGGCAGCGACCACAGATACGCAGTATTTT. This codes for CASSLAATTDTQYF.

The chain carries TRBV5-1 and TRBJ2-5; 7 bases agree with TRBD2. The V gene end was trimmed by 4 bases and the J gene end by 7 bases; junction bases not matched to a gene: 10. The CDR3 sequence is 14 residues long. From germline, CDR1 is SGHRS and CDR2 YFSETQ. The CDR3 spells CASSAGTTLRTQYF. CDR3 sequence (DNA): TGCGCCAGCAGCGCCGGGACTACTCTGAGGACCCAGTACTTC.

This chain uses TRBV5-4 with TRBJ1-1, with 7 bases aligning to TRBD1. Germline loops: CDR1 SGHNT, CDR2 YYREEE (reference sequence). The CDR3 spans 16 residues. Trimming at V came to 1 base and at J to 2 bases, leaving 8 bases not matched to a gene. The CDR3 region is CASSLRRTGANTEAFF. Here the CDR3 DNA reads TGTGCCAGCAGCTTGAGGCGAACAGGGGCCAACACTGAAGCTTTCTTT.

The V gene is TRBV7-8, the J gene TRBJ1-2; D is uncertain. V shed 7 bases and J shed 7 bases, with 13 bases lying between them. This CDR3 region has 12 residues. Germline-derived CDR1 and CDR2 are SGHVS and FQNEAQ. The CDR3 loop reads CASKNSAGGYTF. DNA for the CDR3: TGTGCCAGCAAGAATAGTGCGGGTGGCTACACCTTC.